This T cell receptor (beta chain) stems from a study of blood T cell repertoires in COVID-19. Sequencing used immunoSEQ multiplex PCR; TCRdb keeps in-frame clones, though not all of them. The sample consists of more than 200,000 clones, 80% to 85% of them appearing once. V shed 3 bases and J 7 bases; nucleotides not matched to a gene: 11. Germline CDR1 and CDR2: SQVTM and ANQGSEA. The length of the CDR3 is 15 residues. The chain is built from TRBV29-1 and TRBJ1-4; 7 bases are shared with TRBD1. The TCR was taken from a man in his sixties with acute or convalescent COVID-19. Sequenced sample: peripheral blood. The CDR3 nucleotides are TGCAGCGTTGATTCGATGGAAGGGGGCGGTGAAAAACTGTTTTTT. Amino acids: CSVDSMEGGGEKLFF.